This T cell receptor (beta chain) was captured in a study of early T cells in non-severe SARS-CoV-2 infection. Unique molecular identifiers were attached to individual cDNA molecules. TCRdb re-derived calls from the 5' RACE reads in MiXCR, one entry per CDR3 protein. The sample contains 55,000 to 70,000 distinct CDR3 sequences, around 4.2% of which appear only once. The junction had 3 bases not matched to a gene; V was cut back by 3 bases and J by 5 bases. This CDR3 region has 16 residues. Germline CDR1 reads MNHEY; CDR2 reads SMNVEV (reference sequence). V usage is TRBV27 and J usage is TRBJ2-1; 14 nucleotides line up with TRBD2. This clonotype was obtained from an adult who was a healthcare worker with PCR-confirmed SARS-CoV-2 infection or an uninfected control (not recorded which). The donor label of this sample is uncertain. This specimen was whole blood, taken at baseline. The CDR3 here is CASSLGLAGVNNEQFF. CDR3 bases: TGTGCCAGCAGTTTGGGACTAGCGGGGGTAAACAATGAGCAGTTCTTC.